These 16 T cell receptor beta chains share one sample of origin, sequenced in a study of glioma-infiltrating T cells. TCR alpha and beta CDR3 regions were amplified from RNA using iRepertoire nested multiplex PCR. TCRdb used MiXCR to reprocess the multiplex PCR reads, holding one entry per CDR3 protein. The table shows roughly 200,000 distinct CDR3 sequences, with 30% to 40% occurring only once. Sequencing was performed on glioma tissue, nonneoplastic brain tissue, or PBMCs (not recorded which). The receptors were gathered from a human donor with low-grade glioma or glioblastoma, undergoing nonglioma brain surgery, or in good health (not recorded which).

Of note for this clonotype: A single base separates this from a much larger clone, so it may be a read error. The gene calls are TRBV2 and TRBJ1-5, with 8 bases identical to TRBD1. Trimming cost V 4 bases and J 7 bases; bases outside gene matches: 15. CDR1 and CDR2 from the germline V gene are SNHLY and FYNNEI. The CDR3 length is 17 residues. CDR3 region: CASSGSRDRKFVQPQHF. Written as DNA, the CDR3 is TGTGCCAGCAGTGGGTCCCGGGACAGGAAGTTTGTCCAGCCCCAGCATTTT.

The rearrangement uses TRBV7-9 and TRBJ1-1, with D tentatively TRBD1 (6 bases). The V and J ends lost 5 bases and 4 bases respectively, with 23 bases between them. The CDR3 is 17 residues long. Germline values: CDR1 SEHNR, CDR2 FQNEAQ (reference sequence). Written as DNA, the CDR3 is TGTGCCAGCAGCCCCCAGGGGAGAACAGCCCCTGTCACTGAAGCTTTCTTT. The encoded protein is CASSPQGRTAPVTEAFF.

In its sample, this clonotype was seen many times. This chain connects TRBV6-1 to TRBJ2-5; no reliable D call. V was cut by 5 bases and J by 5 bases, with 6 bases left in between. The CDR3 length is 11 residues. Per germline, CDR1 MNHNS and CDR2 SASEGT. DNA of the CDR3: TGTGCCAGCAGTAGATCGGAGACCCAGTACTTC. Translation gives CASSRSETQYF.

This clonotype was recorded many times. This chain uses TRBV6-1 with TRBJ2-7, with D possibly matching TRBD1 (6 bases). V was clipped by 6 bases and J by 4 bases, with 13 bases between them. The CDR3 length is 13 residues. Germline loops: CDR1 MNHNS, CDR2 SASEGT. CDR3 nucleotide sequence: TGTGCCAGCAGGAAAGGACAGCGGTACGAGCAGTACTTC. Its translation: CASRKGQRYEQYF.

The chain carries TRBV3-1 and TRBJ2-5, with D possibly being TRBD1 (6 bases). The CDR3 has 16 residues. Looked up from germline, CDR1 is LGHDT and CDR2 is YNNKEL (reference sequence). The V gene lost 5 bases and the J gene lost 0 bases, with 16 bases spanning the gap. This CDR3 is CASSGEMTGYQETQYF. CDR3 nucleotide sequence: TGTGCCAGCAGCGGAGAGATGACAGGTTACCAAGAGACCCAGTACTTC.

The sample holds one count of this clonotype. Just one base apart from a much larger clone, this may be a read error. The chain employs TRBV4-2 and TRBJ2-2, with D possibly being TRBD2 (5 bases). This CDR3 has 13 residues. CDR1 and CDR2 (germline): LGHNA, YNFKEQ. V gave up 5 bases and J gave up 6 bases, with 10 bases separating them. This chain's CDR3 is CASSTLEAGELFF. The CDR3, as DNA: TGTGCCAGCAGCACGCTGGAGGCCGGGGAGCTGTTTTTT.

Remarks on this clonotype: This may come from a read error, since a much larger clone is one base off. The conserved final phenylalanine or tryptophan is absent from the CDR3, which likely points to a read error. V is TRBV7-2 and J is TRBJ1-6, with D possibly being TRBD1 (6 bases). Trimming shortened V by 7 bases and J by 0 bases, and 13 bases separated the two germline ends. The germline CDR1 and CDR2 sequences are SGHTA and FQGNSA. This CDR3 region has 16 residues. The CDR3 coding sequence is TGTGCCAGCAAAGAGGGGGGCAGCTCCTATAATTCACCCCTCCACTCT. It is translated as CASKEGGSSYNSPLHS.

The V and J genes are TRBV6-5 and TRBJ1-5, with 10 bases aligning to TRBD1. The CDR3 contains 17 residues. J gave up 6 bases and V 2 bases, and 10 bases lay outside the gene matches. Germline values: CDR1 MNHEY, CDR2 SVGAGI. CDR3 coding DNA: TGTGCCAGCAGTTACGGCTCCGGGACAGGGGAACGTCAGCCCCAGCATTTT. The encoded protein is CASSYGSGTGERQPQHF.

J is TRBJ2-7 and V is TRBV6-5, with D possibly TRBD2 on 5 matching bases. Germline V gene sequence: CDR1 MNHEY, CDR2 SVGAGI. Trimming pared 1 base from V and 7 bases from J, leaving 8 bases between. The CDR3 extends over 12 amino acids. The CDR3 here is CASSYYPGEQYF. CDR3 nucleotides: TGTGCCAGCAGTTACTACCCGGGGGAGCAGTACTTC.

This clonotype was detected only a few times. The chain employs TRBV5-1 and TRBJ2-4; TRBD2 aligns across 8 bases. CDR1 is SGHRS and CDR2 is YFSETQ in the germline V gene. Trimming at V came to 5 bases and at J to 5 bases, leaving 9 bases not matched to a gene. The CDR3 contains 15 residues. The CDR3: CASREAGDGQNIQYF. The CDR3 DNA sequence: TGCGCCAGCAGGGAAGCGGGAGATGGTCAAAACATTCAGTACTTC.

As for this clonotype: A much larger clone differs from this one at a single base, so this may be a read error. This rearrangement joins TRBV4-1 to TRBJ2-1; 10 positions agree with TRBD2. The CDR3 runs 13 residues. The germline CDR1 and CDR2 sequences are MGHRA and YSYEKL. This CDR3 is CAGSPRTSGQQFF. As DNA, the CDR3 is TGCGCCGGCAGCCCAAGGACTAGCGGTCAGCAGTTCTTC.

The table lists this clonotype with many counts. This sequence joins TRBV6-1 and TRBJ1-1; no firm D call. The CDR3 is 14 amino acids. The germline gives CDR1 MNHNS, CDR2 SASEGT. The V gene lost 6 bases and the J gene lost 3 bases, with 14 bases spanning the gap. This chain's CDR3 is CASSLNEVYTEAFF. CDR3 DNA: TGTGCCAGCAGCCTTAATGAAGTCTACACTGAAGCTTTCTTT.

The V call is TRBV5-1, the J call TRBJ2-7; D not certain. The germline gives CDR1 SGHRS, CDR2 YFSETQ. V lost 1 base, J lost 4 bases, and 12 bases lay in between. The CDR3 extends over 14 amino acids. CDR3 region: CASSLTDPSYEQYF. The DNA of the CDR3 is TGCGCCAGCAGCTTGACGGATCCCTCTTACGAGCAGTACTTC.

V is TRBV27 and J is TRBJ2-1; D is uncertain. The V gene lost 5 bases and the J gene lost 8 bases, with 7 bases spanning the gap. Germline V gene data show CDR1 as MNHEY and CDR2 as SMNVEV (reference sequence). The CDR3 contains 11 residues. CDR3 sequence (DNA): TGTGCCAGCAGTGACCGGGATGAGCAGTTCTTC. It codes for CASSDRDEQFF.

This clonotype was observed many times. The chain carries TRBV27 and TRBJ2-3; no reliable D call. This CDR3 comprises 14 residues. Germline CDR1 reads MNHEY; CDR2 reads SMNVEV (reference sequence). Trimming stripped 3 bases from V and 0 bases from J, with 7 bases between. Written as DNA, the CDR3 is TGTGCCAGCAGTTTCGAGCGCAGCACAGATACGCAGTATTTT. Translation: CASSFERSTDTQYF.

This chain connects TRBV27 to TRBJ1-2, with D possibly being TRBD1 (5 bases). V lost 4 bases and J 3 bases, leaving 9 bases between the germline ends. CDR1 is MNHEY, CDR2 SMNVEV, per germline (reference sequence). This CDR3 spans 13 amino acids. In DNA form, the CDR3 reads TGTGCCAGCAGTTCGGGGCTCCACTATGGCTACACCTTC. It translates to CASSSGLHYGYTF.